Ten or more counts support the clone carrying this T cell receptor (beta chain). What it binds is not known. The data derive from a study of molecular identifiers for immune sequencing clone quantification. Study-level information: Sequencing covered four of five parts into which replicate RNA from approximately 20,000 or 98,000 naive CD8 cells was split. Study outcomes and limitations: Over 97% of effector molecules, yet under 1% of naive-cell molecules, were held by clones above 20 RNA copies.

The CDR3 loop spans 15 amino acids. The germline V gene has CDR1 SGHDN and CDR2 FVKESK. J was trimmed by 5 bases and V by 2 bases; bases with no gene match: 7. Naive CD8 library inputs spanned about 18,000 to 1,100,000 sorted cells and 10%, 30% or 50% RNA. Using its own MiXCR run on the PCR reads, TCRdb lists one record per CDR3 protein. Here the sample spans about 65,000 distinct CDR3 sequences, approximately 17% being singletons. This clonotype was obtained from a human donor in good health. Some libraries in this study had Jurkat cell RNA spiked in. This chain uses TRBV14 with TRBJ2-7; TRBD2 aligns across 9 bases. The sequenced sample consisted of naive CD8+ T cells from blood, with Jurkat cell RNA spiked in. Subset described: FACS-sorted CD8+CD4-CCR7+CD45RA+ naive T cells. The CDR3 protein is CASSQFSAGGNEQYF. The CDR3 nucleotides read TGTGCCAGCAGCCAATTCTCAGCGGGAGGAAACGAGCAGTACTTC.